The T cell receptor beta chain under discussion was sequenced for a study of regulatory and conventional T cells in RAG deficiency. General study findings and limits: Omenn patients showed >85% Treg-Tconv overlap and shorter CDR3 lengths.

The CDR3 covers 14 residues. Germline lookup yields CDR1 SGHTA and CDR2 FQGNSA. The V gene lost 1 base and the J gene lost 0 bases, with 5 bases spanning the gap. Data came from immunoSEQ multiplex PCR; TCRdb stores just in-frame clones and leaves some out. This sample has approximately 10,000 clones, with around 95% found just once. Conventional CD4+ T cells were sorted from blood as CD25-low CD127-high cells. As regards this clone: Its target is unknown.

The specimen sequenced was CD4+ effector T cells sorted from blood. The chain couples TRBV7-2 to TRBJ2-3, with a tentative D call TRBD1 (5 bases). The TCR was taken from a human donor with RAG deficiency presenting as severe combined immunodeficiency. The CDR3 bases are TGTGCCAGCAGCTTAGGACAGAGCACAGATACGCAGTATTTT. It specifies CASSLGQSTDTQYF.